This section outlines one T cell receptor beta chain sequence together with its context. Which antigen it targets is not known. Per-base qualities were not stored, and no clone one base away is much larger. CDR1 and CDR2 were assigned from the germline V gene (reference sequence) as SEHNR and FQNEAQ. V ends up 5 bases short and J 3 bases short, with an unmatched junction base count of 12. Inclusive of the bounding cysteine and phenylalanine, the CDR3 is 17 residues long. Left in the record is the CDR3 DNA by itself, 51 bases read in frame from the first base. Using the deep immunoSEQ assay, TCR CDR3 regions were amplified from genomic DNA by multiplex PCR. Extracted genomic DNA from each cell subset was distributed evenly across all wells of several immunoSEQ 96-well plates, and each plate was treated as a replicate. For sorted subsets, 200 to 250 ng of genomic DNA, equivalent to some 30,000 T cell genomes, went into each replicate PCR. The purified libraries were quantified using a Qubit 3.0 fluorometer, sized with a Bioanalyzer 2100, and then quantified again using the KAPA Library Quantification kit. Every immunoSEQ 96-well plate was sequenced on a dedicated single-read 150-cycle Illumina NextSeq 550 flow cell. Processing in the source paper ran as follows. The immunoSEQ output contained only junctional sequences without quality scores, so filtering could not match that applied to full-length reads. Sequences were annotated with PyIR, a Python wrapper for IgBLAST v1.9, using IMGT germline references to assign V/J genes and CDR3. Reads were filtered out if the reads had weak V/J assignments (E-value above 1e-6), no CDR3, stop codons, out-of-frame junctions, or ambiguous translated residues. A V3J clonotype was defined by an identical inferred V gene, J gene, and CDR3 amino acid sequence. Percentage overlap between repertoires was calculated by dividing the number of shared unique clonotypes by the size of the smaller repertoire. Three approaches were used to assess repertoire richness: RTK rarefaction, the Chao1 estimator, and Recon v2.1 estimates of unobserved clonotypes. OLGA was used to compute generation probabilities for all TCRbeta clonotypes that the gDNA method yielded from a handful of donors. As stored in TCRdb, this immuneACCESS dataset retains in-frame rearrangements with V and J assigned. A fraction of the clones does not appear; measured against another copy, unresolved V genes explain less than half of the discrepancy, and the remainder lacks a known reason. Clone size and V and J calls were adopted from that table, with D and trimming inferred from the DNA. This sample comprises about 750,000 clones, over 90% of them detected only once. Of the sample, 24% falls within the top ten clones.

The data stem from a study of shared clonotypes between healthy human individuals (dated by TCRdb to between 2020 and 2021). In the study overall: The cohort included three men and a couple of women between 18 and 49 years of age. For each donor, CD4 naive and CD4 memory were each given three plates, CD8 naive was given two plates, and CD8 memory was given one plate. To estimate repertoire size and how much clonotype sharing occurs between individuals, the study deeply sequenced the blood TCR repertoires of a handful of healthy adults. Libraries were prepared and TCR repertoires were sequenced by different laboratories using diverse techniques, in order to increase sequencing depth and limit assay-specific biases. Per donor, leukapheresis produced somewhere between about 0.8 and 9 billion PBMCs. Broad study findings and their caveats: The genetic and exposure-history diversity represented was limited by the small number of donors. Based on pairwise subsampling, the degree of clonotype sharing among donors was expected to be affected by sequencing depth. Rarefaction of sorted-subset datasets indicated incomplete sequencing despite the large sequencing depth. Sharing across several donors was observed for around 4.8% of naive CD4, 3% to 4% of naive CD8, about 2.3% of memory CD4, and about 0.4% of memory CD8 clonotypes. Estimated clonotype richness was generally larger for naive than for memory subsets. Sampling was restricted to blood, and TCR repertoires in tissue are likely to differ from TCR repertoires in blood. Compared with non-shared clonotypes, the clonotypes found in all four sorted-subset donors had higher generation probabilities.

CD8 naive samples were obtained by positive selection for CCR7 among CD45RO-negative cells, yielding a CD45RA+CCR7+ population from which TemRA cells were excluded. The donors were healthy, HIV-negative adults who had no recently reported acute infections or vaccinations. Every donor was a Caucasian adult living in Nashville, Tennessee, USA. Blood was obtained by leukapheresis, after which PBMCs were separated by Ficoll-Histopaque density gradient centrifugation and cryopreserved in liquid nitrogen vapor phase. Analytical flow cytometry was used to check the purity and quantity of every magnetically sorted T cell population. Genomic DNA was isolated from every sorted fraction and measured by UV absorbance on a Nanodrop 2000c.

Sequencing was carried out using naive CD8+ T cells sorted from blood. The cell subset or site tag for this specimen amounts to: CD45RA+CCR7+. This clonotype was sampled from a young man in good health. The chain joins TRBV7-9 to TRBJ1-4, with 7 middle bases fitting TRBD1. The CDR3 amino acid sequence is: CASSGDTGASSNEKLFF. The nucleotide sequence reads TGTGCCAGCAGCGGGGATACAGGGGCTTCGTCTAATGAAAAACTGTTTTTT.